One TCR beta chain is described in this entry. This clone has more than one count but fewer than ten. The target of this receptor is not known. Qualities for individual bases were not recorded, and no much larger clone is one base off. This entry is derived from a study of cytomegalovirus exposure and HLA in healthy donors (dated 2017 in TCRdb). Turning to the overall study: An earlier analysis of 587 of the donors reported roughly 300 Gb of sequence data and 117 million unique TCR beta sequences from approximately 180 million T cells. The study used immunosequencing to profile the T cell repertoires of hundreds of subjects and linked those repertoires to cytomegalovirus serostatus. Around 300 gigabases of sequencing data and approximately 93 million unique TCR sequences were included in an early release covering roughly 600 HLA-typed donors. HLA typing included class I and class II loci at four-digit resolution. Donor age, sex, ethnicity and CMV serostatus were collected together with the repertoire data. Besides the first cohort of approximately 710 subjects, a separate validation cohort made up of 120 different subjects was used. In a later genetic analysis, genome-wide SNP genotypes for about 55% of the roughly 700 donors were used, and that subset was treated as a discovery cohort. To predict cytomegalovirus infection status, the study brought together high-throughput TCR immunosequencing, statistical association of individual TCRs with disease status, and machine learning. All discovery cohort repertoires had been generated on a single sequencing platform. Typing coverage varied by locus: roughly 620-630 donors for A, B, C, DRB1 and DQB1; 500 to 550 for DQA1; approximately 570 for DPA1; 450 to 480 for DPB1. To study patterns of TCR occurrence, a later analysis re-analyzed previously published TCR beta repertoires from 666 donors and added high-resolution HLA genotyping. Rather than using new phenotypic data, the later analysis identified candidate immune exposures from TCR beta sequences and from how often those sequences occurred across donors. Among several hundred genotyped donors of the cohort, an average of around 240,000 unique TCR beta nucleotide sequences was sequenced per donor, of which about 19% were non-productive. Several DR-DQ haplotypes were handled as single units for association and clustering because linkage in the cohort was strong. The genetic ancestry cluster associated with self-reported Caucasian donors included approximately 85% of the approximately 430 genotyped donors. The aim of the study was to test whether cataloging public T cell receptors could identify signatures of past pathogen exposure. To decide whether each TCR beta V gene segment behaved as functional or pseudogenic, an earlier analysis of some 580 of the donors relied on high-throughput TCR beta sequencing.

Paper-wide results and their limitations: Strong co-occurrence of HLA alleles, especially DR and DQ, made assigning TCR associations to individual alleles difficult. In both the original and validation cohorts, the classifier was reported to diagnose cytomegalovirus status with high specificity and sensitivity. In a later analysis, TCR association rates were found to vary across HLA loci, with the most associated TCRs seen for DRB1 alleles and the fewest for HLA-C alleles. The cohort was sequenced for TCR beta chains only, and without alpha or paired-chain data the features that could be detected were limited. In the study, around 160 TCR beta chains were listed as associated with cytomegalovirus. Correlated functional status among segregating V segments might be attributable to linkage disequilibrium, but an unknown experimental factor could not be ruled out. In a later analysis, 16,951 TCR beta sequences were associated with specific HLA alleles at a false discovery rate of 0.05. Several of the top co-occurrence clusters appeared to be linked to parvovirus B19, influenza, CMV and Epstein-Barr virus, according to a later analysis. A cluster of highly shared sequence variants was judged likely to represent a technical artifact of the sequencing pipeline. Sequencing depth was assumed to be roughly uniform across donors in the presence/absence analyses, though that assumption may not hold. Because some donors lacked HLA typing at each locus, the association tests relied only on the typed subset. In vitro tests confirmed that three of the cytomegalovirus-associated TCR beta chains recognize cytomegalovirus antigens. Most CMV-associated TCR beta chains appeared to be HLA-restricted in a later analysis, and the HLA associations seemed to be driven largely by CMV exposure. Because counts were too low, about 18 rarely observed V segments, including chromosome 9 orphons, were excluded from the earlier analysis of a few hundred of the donors. An association between a missense DCLRE1C variant and V-gene and J-gene trimming of TCR beta chains was found in a later genetic analysis and replicated in an independent cohort. The only immune exposure information available for the cohort was CMV serostatus. A later analysis found that HLA-associated TCR beta chains were more clonally expanded and had lower generation probabilities than equally common non-associated chains. The authors suggested that the approach could potentially be extended to other disease states and immunological phenotypes. Some IMGT-functional V segments, including TRBV6-2 and TRBV6-3, could not be distinguished by the 87-base-pair reads and were therefore excluded. Broadly in line with IMGT annotations, most TCR beta V segments showed up in productive rearrangements about 87% or about 30% of the time in an earlier analysis of under 700 of the donors. According to a later genetic analysis, donors in an Asian-associated ancestry cluster had fewer N-insertions in productive TCRs than the approximately 700-donor mean. A further reported finding was that TCR beta sequences accurately predicted the HLA-A and HLA-B alleles for most subjects in the first cohort. Most TCR sequences were seen in very few donors, while some public TCRs were found in many individuals.

The germline V gene sets CDR1 to MRHNA and CDR2 to SNTAGT. Reading from cysteine to phenylalanine, the CDR3 counts 14 amino acids. The DNA shown is the 42-base CDR3, in frame from base 1. Trimming removed 4 bases from V and 1 base from J, leaving 5 bases between the germline ends. Library preparation was by the immunoSEQ multiplex PCR assay. The multiplex PCR relied on a mix of 60 forward primers for TCR Vbeta segments and 13 reverse primers for TCR Jbeta segments. The CDR3 region of rearranged TCR beta genes was amplified from genomic DNA by a multiplex PCR assay. Amplified TCR beta libraries were sequenced as 87-base-pair reads on the Illumina HiSeq System. Concerning the study's data processing: Across the 670 or so repertoires, a later analysis counted around 80 million unique TCR beta chains, some 11 million of which were shared by at least two donors. A nearest-neighbor algorithm error-corrected the raw reads and collapsed the reads into unique sequences, merging closely related sequences to remove PCR and sequencing errors. CDR3 sequences were aligned to IMGT reference sequences to assign V, D and J gene segments. For a sequence to be retained, a match of at least six nucleotides to both a V gene segment and a J gene segment was required. A rearrangement counted as productive if the CDR3 had no stop codons and remained in frame with V and J, and every other rearrangement counted as non-productive. Following IMGT convention, CDR3 was defined as the stretch from the second conserved V-encoded cysteine to the conserved J-encoded phenylalanine. The earlier analysis of roughly 590 of the donors excluded any sequence lacking an unambiguous match to a single V gene segment. In an earlier analysis of 587 of the donors, V segments were called functional above 56.7% productive rearrangements and were called segregating when the between-donor standard deviation exceeded 5%. A statistical classification framework was built to diagnose cytomegalovirus status from the catalog of TCR beta chain sequences. In a later analysis, V and J genes were assigned by comparing TCR nucleotide sequences against IMGT/GENE-DB human TR gene sequences. Using the TCRdist pipeline, a later analysis assigned CDR3 sequences along with most-parsimonious VDJ recombination scenarios. In a later analysis, every TCR beta chain was defined by the combination of its CDR3 amino acid sequence and its V-gene family, and reads without a unique V-gene family were dropped. In a later analysis, approximately 640 highly shared, low-generation-probability nucleotide sequences were removed to address suspected cross-contamination and a sequencing artifact. In a later analysis, a clonal expansion index was calculated for each public chain from normalized within-repertoire ranks of inferred template counts. In a later analysis, generation probabilities were computed using a VDJ recombination model fitted to out-of-frame rearrangements, and the results were checked against IGoR. A later analysis scored TCR-TCR, TCR-HLA and TCR-CMV co-occurrence with hypergeometric tests, applying a repertoire-size bias correction to TCR pairs. In a later analysis, false discovery rates were estimated by permuting HLA or CMV assignments 20 times. In a later analysis, co-occurring TCRs were grouped using DBSCAN, with TCRdist sequence similarity added in when clustering inside HLA-allele-positive subsets. Repertoires with fewer than 30,000 or more than 120,000 public chains were left out of co-occurrence clustering, as were four to six repertoires with anomalous nucleotide sharing. As stored in TCRdb, this immuneACCESS dataset retains in-frame rearrangements with V and J assigned. A fraction of the clones does not appear; measured against another copy, unresolved V genes explain less than half of the discrepancy, and the remainder lacks a known reason. That table gives V, J and clone size, and the DNA gave D and trimming. Present in this sample are some 130,000 clones, roughly 71% of which were seen just once. The ten largest clones capture around 1.3% of the sample.

The cohort comprised 710 or so healthy bone marrow donors. Cohort members were all nominally healthy when sampled, although unrecorded immune exposures were likely present. The donor was CMV seronegative and was included in the group of 352 seronegative cohort members. A peripheral blood sample was collected from each donor, and TCR beta sequencing was performed on peripheral blood mononuclear cells. Genomic DNA extraction from the blood cell samples was performed with the Qiagen DNeasy Blood Extraction Kit. The chain employs TRBV6-4 and TRBJ2-6, with no D gene named confidently. This TCR was sampled from a woman in her 40s in good health and CMV-seronegative. Sequencing was carried out using PBMCs. This receptor carries the CDR3 CASSGASGANVLTF. The DNA sequence is TGTGCCAGCAGTGGAGCGTCTGGGGCCAACGTCCTGACTTTC.